This entry lists 5 T cell receptor beta chains sequenced from one sample in a study of early T cells in non-severe SARS-CoV-2 infection. MiXCR, applied by TCRdb to the 5' RACE reads, yields one record per CDR3 protein. The sample lists more than 45,000 distinct CDR3 sequences; 9.5% to 15% were seen once. What was sequenced was whole blood. These receptors originate from an adult who was a healthcare worker with PCR-confirmed SARS-CoV-2 infection or an uninfected control (not recorded which).

This clonotype was counted a few times. This chain uses TRBV30 with TRBJ2-2; no reliable D call. This CDR3 region has 15 residues. Germline CDR1 and CDR2: GTSNPN and SVGIG (reference sequence). Trimming cost V 0 bases and J 1 base, with 9 bases left between them. The CDR3 nucleotides read TGTGCCTGGAGTGTAATCTACGAGAACACCGGGGAGCTGTTTTTT. Translated: CAWSVIYENTGELFF.

Turning to this clonotype: The junction departs from germline at one end; a sequencing error may be responsible. This chain joins TRBV5-5 and TRBJ2-3; D call uncertain. CDR1 and CDR2 (germline): SGHKS, YYEKEE (reference sequence). This CDR3 has 14 amino acids. As DNA, the CDR3 is TGTGCCAGCAGCTTGGCCCTTCGTACAGATACGCTGTATTTT. Its protein product is CASSLALRTDTLYF. The full variable domain, rest sourced from reference TRBV5-5 and TRBJ2-3, is DAGVTQSPTHLIKTRGQQVTLRCSPISGHKSVSWYQQVLGQGPQFIFQYYEKEERGRGNFPDRFSARQFPNYSSELNVNALLLGDSALYLCASSLALRTDTLYFGPGTRLTVL.

V and J are TRBV5-1 and TRBJ2-3; possibly TRBD2 for D (6 bases). CDR1 and CDR2 (germline): SGHRS, YFSETQ. The CDR3 is 15 amino acids. The V gene lost 0 bases and the J gene lost 1 base, with 9 bases spanning the gap. The CDR3 nucleotides read TGCGCCAGCAGCTTGGAGCGGGTAGGCACAGATACGCAGTATTTT. This gives the protein CASSLERVGTDTQYF.

This clonotype has a count of ten or more. The CDR3 sequence is CASSPGTATSADTQYF. The CDR3 nucleotides are TGTGCCAGCAGCCCTGGGACAGCCACCTCCGCAGATACGCAGTATTTT. The chain links TRBV7-9 to TRBJ2-3; 7 bases line up with TRBD1. V gave up 5 bases and J gave up 4 bases; unmatched junction bases: 12. This CDR3 has 16 amino acids. CDR1 is SEHNR and CDR2 is FQNEAQ in the germline V gene (reference sequence). The full variable domain, completed using reference TRBV7-9 and TRBJ2-3, is DTGVSQNPRHKITKRGQNVTFRCDPISEHNRLYWYRQTLGQGPEFLTYFQNEAQLEKSRLLSDRFSAERPKGSFSTLEIQRTEQGDSAMYLCASSPGTATSADTQYFGPGTRLTVL.

This sequence joins TRBV7-9 and TRBJ1-2; D may be TRBD1 (5 bases). The CDR3 has 14 amino acids. V lost 8 bases, J lost 2 bases, and 15 bases lay in between. Germline V gene sequence: CDR1 SEHNR, CDR2 FQNEAQ (reference sequence). The CDR3 sequence: CASAGTPRNYGYTF. For the CDR3, the DNA is TGTGCCAGCGCCGGGACTCCTAGGAACTATGGCTACACCTTC.